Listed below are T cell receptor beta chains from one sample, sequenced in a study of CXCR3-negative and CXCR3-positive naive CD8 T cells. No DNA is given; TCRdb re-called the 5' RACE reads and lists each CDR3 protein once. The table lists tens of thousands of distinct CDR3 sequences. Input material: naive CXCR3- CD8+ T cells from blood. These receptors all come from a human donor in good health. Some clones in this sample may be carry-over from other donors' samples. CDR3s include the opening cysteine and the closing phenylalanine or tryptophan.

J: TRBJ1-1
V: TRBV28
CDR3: CASRDLLGPSNTEAFF

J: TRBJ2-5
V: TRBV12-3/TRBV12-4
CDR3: CASSGPGTIREETQYF

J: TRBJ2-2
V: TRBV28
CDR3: CASSPQGSGELFF

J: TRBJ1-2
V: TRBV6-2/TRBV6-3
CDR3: CASSRRTYGYTF

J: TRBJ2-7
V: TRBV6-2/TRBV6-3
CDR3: CASSQDGLIYEQYF

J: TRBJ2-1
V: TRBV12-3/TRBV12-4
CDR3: CASSLGTPPNEQFF

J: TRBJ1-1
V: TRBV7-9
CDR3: CASSSGGSPMNTEAFF

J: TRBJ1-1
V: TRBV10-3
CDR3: CAISGVTGTEAFF

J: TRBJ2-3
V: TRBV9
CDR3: CASSVEAGGPDTQYF

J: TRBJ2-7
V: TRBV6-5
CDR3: CASSYSKSGVPYEQYF

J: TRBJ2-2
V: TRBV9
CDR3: CASSQSPGELFF

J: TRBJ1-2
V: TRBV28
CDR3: CASSLWVQGGYGYTF

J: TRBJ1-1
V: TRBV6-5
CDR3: CASSSGTGLPEAFF

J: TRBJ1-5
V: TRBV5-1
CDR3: CASRSGLSDQPQHF

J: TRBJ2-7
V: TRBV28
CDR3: CASRDGRGREQYF

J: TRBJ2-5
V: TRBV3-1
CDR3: CASSLPTSGRETQYF

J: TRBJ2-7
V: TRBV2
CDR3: CASSDGISYEQYF

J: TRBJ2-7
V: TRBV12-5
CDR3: CASGLSASYEQYF

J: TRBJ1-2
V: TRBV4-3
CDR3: CASSQAKGQGALGYTF

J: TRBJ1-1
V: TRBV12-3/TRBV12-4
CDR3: CASSLVVNKTEAFF

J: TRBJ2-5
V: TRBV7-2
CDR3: CASSFSAGGGETQYF

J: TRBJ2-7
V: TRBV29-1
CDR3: CSVEGQSSYEQYF

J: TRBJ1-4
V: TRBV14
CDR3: CASSQAGQGDNEKLFF

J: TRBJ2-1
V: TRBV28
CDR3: CASSPSLLGAYNEQFF

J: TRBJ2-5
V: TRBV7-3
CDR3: CASSLIVGETQYF

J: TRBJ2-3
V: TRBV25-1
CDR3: CASSRAGDTDTQYF

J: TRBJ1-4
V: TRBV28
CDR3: CASSLTPSNNEKLFF

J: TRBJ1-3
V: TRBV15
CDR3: CATSRDWTSGNTIYF

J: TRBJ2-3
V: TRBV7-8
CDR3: CASSLLADTQYF

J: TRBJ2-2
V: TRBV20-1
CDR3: CSARDPAGMDTGELFF

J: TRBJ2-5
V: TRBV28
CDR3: CASRPAGGLETQYF

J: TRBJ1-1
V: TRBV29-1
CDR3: CSVVGQGVEAFF

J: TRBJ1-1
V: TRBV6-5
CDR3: CASSTTTGITEAFF

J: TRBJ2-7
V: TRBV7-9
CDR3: CASSFERVQGYEQYF

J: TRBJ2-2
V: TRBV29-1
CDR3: CSVAGGRNTGELFF

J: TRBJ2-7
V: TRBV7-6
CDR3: CASSSSGGASEQYF

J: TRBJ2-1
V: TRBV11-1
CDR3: CASSQMTGGGDEQLF

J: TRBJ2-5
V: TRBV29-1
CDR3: CSVQQGGETQYF

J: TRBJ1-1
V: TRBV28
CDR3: CASRSRTDYMNTEAFF

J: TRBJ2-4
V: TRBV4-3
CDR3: CASSHGSGKENIQYF

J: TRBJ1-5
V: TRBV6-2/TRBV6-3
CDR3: CASSSDRVDQPQHF

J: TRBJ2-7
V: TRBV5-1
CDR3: CASSFGDEQYF

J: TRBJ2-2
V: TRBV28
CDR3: CASSLATQELFF

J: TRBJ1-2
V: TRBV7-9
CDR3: CASSFGSGTLEGYTF

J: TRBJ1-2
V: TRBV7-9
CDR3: CASSFSARDGYTF

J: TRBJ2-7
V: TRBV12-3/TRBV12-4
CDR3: CASSLGGNHEQYF

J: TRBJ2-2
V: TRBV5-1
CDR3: CASSPFPGELFF

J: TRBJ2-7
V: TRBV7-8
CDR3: CASSWGASAVEQYF

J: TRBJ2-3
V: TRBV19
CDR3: CASSWTSGGGDTQYF